This T cell receptor beta chain was obtained from a study of beta chain features in type 1 diabetes (dated by TCRdb to 2016 to 2019). Regarding the research as a whole: Patients and healthy donors did not differ in mean age, gender distribution, total cell number or subset yield. Naive and central memory subsets were obtained from all 30 or so donors, but regulatory and stem cell-like memory subsets were isolated from only 8 patients and roughly 8 healthy donors. Across all samples, almost 110 million sorted cells were examined, and cell number per subset correlated strongly with RNA yield. The study compared TCRB repertoires of sorted circulating CD4+ T cell subsets between recently diagnosed type 1 diabetes patients and matched healthy donors.

General findings and caveats noted by the study authors: HLA sub-analyses involved small numbers of individuals, so any influence of HLA type on TCRB rearrangement remained unresolved. PCR might favor shorter templates, but patient and control samples were amplified and corrected together, so any skew would affect both groups equally. Naive, central memory and regulatory TCRB repertoires appeared more similar among patients than among healthy donors. At VDJ recombination sites, type 1 diabetes patients had fewer insertions and more deleted nucleotides, which implies abnormalities in thymic rearrangement. In all four CD4+ subsets, TCRB CDR3 length was moderately but significantly shorter in type 1 diabetes patients. Sequencing cDNA rather than genomic DNA could over-represent highly expressing activated cells, although activation and CD3 levels did not differ between groups.

According to the germline V gene, CDR1 reads MGHDK and CDR2 reads SYGVNS. Including cysteine and phenylalanine, the CDR3 has 14 amino acids. CDR3 DNA is the only sequence kept; it has 42 bases, read in frame from the first base. Between the V and J ends, shortened by 2 bases and 1 base respectively, the junction contains 7 bases. All of the isolated RNA was reverse transcribed with the High Capacity cDNA Reverse Transcription Kit, so expressed TCRB transcripts were sequenced. Deep immunoSEQ sequencing was performed on naive, central memory and regulatory T cell samples, with an average of approximately 4 million total reads per sample. Sorted cells were lysed in RLT buffer and RNA was extracted with DNase-treated RNeasy Micro or Mini kits, depending on cell number. Each cell subset was processed on its own to prevent cross-contamination, while patient and healthy donor samples were processed together. The immunoSEQ multiplex PCR was used to amplify TCRB sequences from cDNA, yielding 87-bp fragments that span the CDR3 region. Sequencing of the amplicons was done on the Illumina HiSeq platform. For the original study's pipeline: PCR bias was computationally corrected using synthetic template baselines, reads within Hamming distance 2 were collapsed, and singletons that could not be merged were discarded. By aligning reads against IMGT, V, D and J genes, CDR3 length, and insertions or deletions at six rearrangement sites were assigned. Within each subset, clonotype counts were normalized to the number of sorted cells before true diversity and Gini coefficients were calculated with the tcR R package. The overlap coefficient, calculated on TCRB nucleotide sequences, was used to measure repertoire sharing. As a proxy for the pre-selection repertoire, out-of-frame TCRB sequences from naive cells were analyzed. TCRdb re-hosts the immuneACCESS table, in-frame sequences only. Its copies lack some clones; in the studies checked, an unresolved V gene accounts for under half of them, and the cause for the rest is not known. V and J calls and clone size come straight from that table; D and trimming were deduced from the DNA. The sample profile shows 350,000 to 450,000 clones; more than 11% of them were found once. The ten biggest clones cover about 0.04% of the sample.

This clone has a handful of counts. Its antigen target is currently unknown. No qualities accompany the bases; no much larger clone lies one base away. Each donor gave one peripheral blood draw, about 110 mL on average, collected into heparinised tubes. Naive, central memory, regulatory and stem cell-like memory CD4+ T cells were sorted on a BD FACSAria II using a panel including CD45RO, CCR7, CD25, CD127, CD95 and CD27. Every sorted population had a purity above 95%. PBMCs were isolated right away by Lymphoprep density gradient centrifugation and were stained directly, without culture. Samples were stained and sorted in pairs, with one healthy donor and one patient per experiment, so that batch effects were minimized.

This sequence originates from a man aged 25 to 40 in good health. Recombination linked TRBV25-1 to TRBJ2-3, and TRBD1 may be the D gene, going by 5 matching bases. The sample taken for sequencing was naive CD4+ T cells from blood. The cell subset or site label on this specimen signifies: true naive CD4+ T cells. The base sequence is TGTGCCAGCAGTGAAGGGGCCCGCACAGATACGCAGTATTTT. The translation is CASSEGARTDTQYF.